Sequencing of this T cell receptor beta chain was carried out in a study of beta chain features in type 1 diabetes. About the study: Researchers looked at fewer than 120,000,000 sorted cells across all samples. Study-wide findings and caveats: Type 1 diabetes patients showed fewer insertions and more deletions at VDJ junctions. Type 1 diabetes patients had moderately but significantly shorter TCRB CDR3s in all four CD4+ subsets. Any HLA effect on TCRB rearrangement was left unresolved by small sub-analyses.

About this clone: The antigen is not known.

Expressed TCRB transcripts were sequenced because the entire RNA isolate underwent reverse transcription. Average reads for naive, central memory and regulatory T cell samples were several million. Generated by immunoSEQ multiplex PCR, the TCRdb table keeps only in-frame clones and is missing some. The sample yields around 650,000 clones, 9.5% to 15% seen once. The J segment lost 4 bases and the V segment lost 4 bases, leaving 11 bases of the junction unmatched. The V gene's germline CDR1 is SGHRS and CDR2 YFSETQ. CDR3 length equals 16 residues. The source of this sequence is a man younger than 45 with type 1 diabetes. Source material: naive CD4+ T cells from blood. The rearrangement joins TRBV5-1 to TRBJ2-3; 8 nucleotides agree with TRBD2. The chain's CDR3 is CASSLSGGRPSDTQYF. The CDR3 DNA follows: TGCGCCAGCAGCCTGAGCGGCGGGAGGCCGTCAGATACGCAGTATTTT.